The T cell receptor (beta chain) under discussion was sequenced for a study of blood T cells in healthy people across ages. Study-level information: Through template switching, about one barcoded beta molecule was captured per two T cells, as measured in model experiments.

Worth noting for this clonotype: Its ends do not fully match the called genes, so a read error is possible.

A second PCR, run for about 6 to 11 cycles, used a sample-barcoded 5' primer plus a J-beta primer mix. Through a template-switch adaptor with 12 random nucleotides, each cDNA molecule received a tag. From the 5' RACE reads, TCRdb called clonotypes with MiXCR, one entry per CDR3 protein. Of approximately 1,100,000 distinct CDR3 sequences in the sample, 40% to 45% were seen once. The V gene's germline CDR1 is SGDLS and CDR2 YYNGEE. The CDR3 has 14 residues. The chain employs TRBV9 and TRBJ2-6; D unclear. The receptor was derived from an older woman in good health. What was sequenced was blood. CDR3 amino acids: CVSSAWVEANVLTF. In DNA, the CDR3 is TGTGTCAGCAGCGCCTGGGTTGAAGCCAACGTCCTGACTTTC.